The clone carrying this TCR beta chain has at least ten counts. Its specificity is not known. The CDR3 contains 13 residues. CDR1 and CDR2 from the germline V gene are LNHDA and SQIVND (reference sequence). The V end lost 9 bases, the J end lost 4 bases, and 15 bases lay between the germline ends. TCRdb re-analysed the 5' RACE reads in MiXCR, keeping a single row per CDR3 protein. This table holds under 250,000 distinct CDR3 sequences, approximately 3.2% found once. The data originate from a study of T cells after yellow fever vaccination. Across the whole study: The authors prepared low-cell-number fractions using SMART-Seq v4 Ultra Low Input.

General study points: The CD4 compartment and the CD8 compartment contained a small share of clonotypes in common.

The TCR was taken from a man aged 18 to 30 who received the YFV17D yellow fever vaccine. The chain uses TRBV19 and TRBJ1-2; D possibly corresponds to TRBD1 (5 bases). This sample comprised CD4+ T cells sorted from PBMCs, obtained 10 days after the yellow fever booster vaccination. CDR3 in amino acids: CASQPGTAYGYTF. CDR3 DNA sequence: TGTGCCAGCCAACCGGGGACGGCCTATGGCTACACCTTC.